Listed here are 8 T cell receptor beta chains from one sample, sequenced in a study of CD8 T cell repertoires and HIV-1 epitope variants. TCRdb's copy holds only in-frame clones and misses some; the assay was immunoSEQ multiplex PCR. The repertoire includes around 5,900 clones, around two thirds of them detected once, and 40% to 55% sits in the top ten. These receptors' antigens are unknown. The sample taken for sequencing was cultured CD8+ T cells derived from PBMCs. The receptors stem from a male donor with HIV.

The rearrangement links TRBV5-4 to TRBJ2-2, with 15 bases matching TRBD2. CDR3 length equals 17 residues. V lost 3 bases to trimming and J lost 5 bases; unmatched junction nucleotides: 5. The V gene's germline CDR1 is SGHNT and CDR2 YYREEE (reference sequence). The CDR3 DNA reads as TGTGCCAGCAGCTCGGACGGACTAGCGGGGGGGACCGGGGAGCTGTTTTTT. Protein: CASSSDGLAGGTGELFF.

The V call is TRBV10-3, the J call TRBJ1-1, with 7 bases fitting TRBD1. The CDR3 spans 15 residues. CDR1 and CDR2 (germline): ENHRY, SYGVKD. V was pared by 9 bases and J by 6 bases, with 16 bases of the junction left unmatched. The CDR3 DNA follows: TGTGCCATGACTTCCGGGACAGCGAGATTCGCTGAAGCTTTCTTT. Amino acids: CAMTSGTARFAEAFF.

This chain uses TRBV6-5 with TRBJ2-7; possibly TRBD2 for D (6 bases). In germline, CDR1 is MNHEY, CDR2 SVGAGI. The V and J ends lost 0 bases and 1 base respectively, with 10 bases between them. The CDR3 runs to 15 residues. The CDR3 nucleotides are TGTGCCAGCAGTTACTCGCGGGATTCATCCTACGAGCAGTACTTC. This sequence encodes CASSYSRDSSYEQYF.

The rearrangement links TRBV10-1 to TRBJ1-5; no definite D call. Deletions cut 6 bases from V and 3 bases from J, with 9 bases between. Germline V gene sequence: CDR1 WNHNN, CDR2 SYGVQD (reference sequence). The CDR3 runs to 13 residues. In nucleotides, the CDR3 is TGCGCCAGCAGGATAGCCCTCAATCAGCCCCAGCATTTT. This translates into CASRIALNQPQHF.

CDR3 residues: CASTTGTLNSPLHF. In DNA, the CDR3 is TGTGCCAGCACCACCGGGACACTTAATTCACCCCTCCACTTT. The chain couples TRBV11-2 to TRBJ1-6; possible D gene TRBD1, 6 bases. V lost 7 bases to trimming and J lost 6 bases, with 13 bases between them. Germline V CDR1 and CDR2: SGHAT, FQNNGV. The CDR3 is 14 amino acids.

This clone showed up just a few times. The rearrangement uses TRBV2 and TRBJ2-7; no definite D call. The V end lost 6 bases, the J end lost 2 bases, and 11 bases lay between the germline ends. Germline V CDR1 and CDR2: SNHLY, FYNNEI. This CDR3 spans 13 amino acids. The CDR3 nucleotides read TGTGCCAGCAGAGACACGGGCGCCTACGAGCAGTACTTC. It yields the protein CASRDTGAYEQYF.

This chain uses TRBV28 with TRBJ2-1; 14 bases fit TRBD2. This CDR3 spans 16 amino acids. With V trimmed by 5 bases and J by 9 bases, 9 bases remained unmatched. The V gene's germline CDR1 is MDHEN and CDR2 SYDVKM. CDR3: CASSPGTSGRLGEQFF. As DNA, the CDR3 is TGTGCCAGCAGTCCTGGGACTAGCGGGAGATTGGGTGAGCAGTTCTTC.

This chain links TRBV7-6 with TRBJ2-7; no clear D. Trimming shortened V by 5 bases and J by 2 bases, and 10 bases separated the two germline ends. Germline CDR1 SGHVS, CDR2 FNYEAQ. The CDR3 spans 13 residues. CDR3 bases: TGTGCCAGCAGCCCCGCTGGAACCTACGAGCAGTACTTC. It yields the protein CASSPAGTYEQYF.